This TCR beta chain is drawn from a study of blood T cell repertoires in COVID-19. Study information: Samples taken during acute and convalescent COVID-19 were collected in the United States, Italy and Spain.

In the original processing: Scientists estimated how many nucleated cells there were by amplifying reference gene primers. Clones were sequenced by immunoSEQ multiplex PCR, and TCRdb holds only the in-frame ones, with some missing. For V, J and clone size, that table is used; D and trimming come from the DNA. The sample records about 55,000 clones, 80% to 95% being singletons. CDR3 length: 16 residues. The germline V gene has CDR1 SGDLS and CDR2 YYNGEE. Trimming pared 0 bases from V and 0 bases from J, leaving 10 bases between. The V call is TRBV9, the J call TRBJ1-3; D is unresolved. The specimen was peripheral blood. The source is a human donor with active COVID-19. The donor label of this sample is uncertain. Written as DNA, the CDR3 is TGTGCCAGCAGCGTAGGTGGCAGTAACTCTGGAAACACCATATATTTT. It encodes CASSVGGSNSGNTIYF.